The T cell receptor beta chain under discussion was sequenced for a study of shared clonotypes between healthy human individuals. Profiled with immunoSEQ multiplex PCR; TCRdb holds only in-frame clones, not every one. The sample shows 2,500,000 or so clones, 93% of them seen only once. Germline CDR1 SGDLS, CDR2 YYNGEE. V was cut by 0 bases and J by 5 bases, with 8 bases left in between. The CDR3 is made up of 14 amino acids. The chain combines TRBV9 with TRBJ1-4; TRBD1 is a possible D gene (5 bases). Sequencing was done on a sample of naive CD4+ T cells from PBMCs. Sample subset: CD45RA+ positively selected. This clonotype was sampled from a man aged 18-30 years in good health. Some clones in this sample may be carry-over from other donors' samples. CDR3 residues: CASSVGQQNEKLFF. CDR3 sequence (DNA): TGTGCCAGCAGCGTAGGACAGCAAAATGAAAAACTGTTTTTT.